This record looks at one TCR beta chain sequence and its context. Together with thyroid ultrasound, orbital computed tomography, serum thyroxine and TRAb, clinical symptoms were used for diagnoses. V shed 1 base, J shed 9 bases, and the junction held 9 bases outside the gene matches. CDR1 and CDR2 (germline): LGHDT, YNNKEL (reference sequence). This CDR3 has 15 amino acids. Using RNA transcripts as the source, TCR beta CDR3 regions were amplified. The HTBI primer set drove a first-round RT-PCR of the TCR CDR3. From the multiplex PCR reads, TCRdb called clonotypes with MiXCR, one entry per CDR3 protein. The table shows approximately 690,000 distinct CDR3 sequences, with less than 25% occurring only once. This specimen comes from a study of T cells in Graves' hyperthyroidism and ophthalmopathy.

The sequenced material came from blood. This clonotype originated in a man younger than 40 with Graves' ophthalmopathy. V usage is TRBV3-1 and J usage is TRBJ2-7; 10 nucleotides line up with TRBD1. The CDR3, as DNA: TGTGCCAGCAGCCAAGGGACAGGGGGTTACTTCGGGCAGTACTTC. As protein: CASSQGTGGYFGQYF.